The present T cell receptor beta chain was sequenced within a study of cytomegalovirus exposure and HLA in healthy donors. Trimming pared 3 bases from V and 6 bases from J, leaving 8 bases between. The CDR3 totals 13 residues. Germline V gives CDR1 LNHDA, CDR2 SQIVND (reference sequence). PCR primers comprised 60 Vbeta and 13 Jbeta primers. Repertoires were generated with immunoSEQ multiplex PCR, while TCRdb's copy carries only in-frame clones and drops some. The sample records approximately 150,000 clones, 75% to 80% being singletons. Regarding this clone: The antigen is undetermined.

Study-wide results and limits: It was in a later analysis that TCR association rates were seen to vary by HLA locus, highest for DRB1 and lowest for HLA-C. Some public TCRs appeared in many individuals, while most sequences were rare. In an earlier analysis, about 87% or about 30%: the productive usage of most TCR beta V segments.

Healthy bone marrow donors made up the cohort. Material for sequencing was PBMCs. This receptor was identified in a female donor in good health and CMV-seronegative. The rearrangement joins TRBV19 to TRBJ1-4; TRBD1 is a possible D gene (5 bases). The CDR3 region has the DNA TGTGCCAGTAGTATGAGGACACATGAAAAACTGTTTTTT. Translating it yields CASSMRTHEKLFF.